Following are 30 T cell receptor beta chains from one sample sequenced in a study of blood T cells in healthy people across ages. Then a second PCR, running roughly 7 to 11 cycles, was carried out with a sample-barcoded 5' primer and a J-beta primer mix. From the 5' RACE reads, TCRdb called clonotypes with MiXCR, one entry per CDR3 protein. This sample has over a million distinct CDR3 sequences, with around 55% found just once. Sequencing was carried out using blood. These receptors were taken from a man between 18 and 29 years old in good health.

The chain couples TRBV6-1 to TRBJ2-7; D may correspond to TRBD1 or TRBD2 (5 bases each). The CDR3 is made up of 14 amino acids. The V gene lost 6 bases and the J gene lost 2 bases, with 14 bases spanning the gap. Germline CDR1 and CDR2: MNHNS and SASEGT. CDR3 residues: CASRGVSGTYEQYF. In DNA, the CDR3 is TGTGCCAGCAGAGGGGTTTCGGGGACCTACGAGCAGTACTTC.

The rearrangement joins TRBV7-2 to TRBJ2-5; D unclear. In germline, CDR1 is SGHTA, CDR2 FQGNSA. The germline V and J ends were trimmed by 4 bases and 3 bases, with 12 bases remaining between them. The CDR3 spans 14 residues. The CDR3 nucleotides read TGTGCCAGCAGCTCCTACCTGGCGGAAGAGACCCAGTACTTC. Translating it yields CASSSYLAEETQYF. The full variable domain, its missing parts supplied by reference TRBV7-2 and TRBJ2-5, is GAGVSQSPSNKVTEKGKDVELRCDPISGHTALYWYRQSLGQGLEFLIYFQGNSAPDKSGLPSDRFSAERTGGSVSTLTIQRTQQEDSAVYLCASSSYLAEETQYFGPGTRLLVL.

CDR3 DNA sequence: TGCAGTGCTGGCCAAGCGGGAGGTTATGGCGATGAGCAGTTCTTC. This encodes CSAGQAGGYGDEQFF. The genes are TRBV20-1 and TRBJ2-1; 9 bases are a match to TRBD2. The length of the CDR3 is 15 residues. Germline V CDR1 and CDR2: DFQATT, SNEGSKA (reference sequence). V trimming: 5 bases; J trimming: 8 bases; junction bases outside the gene matches: 13.

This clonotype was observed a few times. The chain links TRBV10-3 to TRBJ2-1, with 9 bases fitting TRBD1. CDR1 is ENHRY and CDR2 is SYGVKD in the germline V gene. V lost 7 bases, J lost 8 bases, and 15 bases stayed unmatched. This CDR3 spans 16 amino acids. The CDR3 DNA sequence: TGTGCCATCACCGACGGAACGAGACAGGGGGGCCATGAGCAGTTCTTC. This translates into CAITDGTRQGGHEQFF.

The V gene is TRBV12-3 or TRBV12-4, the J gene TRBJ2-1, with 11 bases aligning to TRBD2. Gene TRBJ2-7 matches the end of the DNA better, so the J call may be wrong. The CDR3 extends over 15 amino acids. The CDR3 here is CASSHSGRVYNEQYF. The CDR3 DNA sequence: TGTGCCAGCAGTCATAGCGGGAGGGTCTACAATGAGCAGTACTTC.

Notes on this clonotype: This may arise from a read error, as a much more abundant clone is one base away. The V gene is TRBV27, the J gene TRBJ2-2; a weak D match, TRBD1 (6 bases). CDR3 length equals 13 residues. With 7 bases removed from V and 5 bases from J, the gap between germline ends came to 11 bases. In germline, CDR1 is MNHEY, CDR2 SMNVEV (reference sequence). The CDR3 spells CASTRRGTGELFF. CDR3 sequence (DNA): TGTGCCAGCACCCGAAGGGGGACCGGGGAGCTGTTTTTT.

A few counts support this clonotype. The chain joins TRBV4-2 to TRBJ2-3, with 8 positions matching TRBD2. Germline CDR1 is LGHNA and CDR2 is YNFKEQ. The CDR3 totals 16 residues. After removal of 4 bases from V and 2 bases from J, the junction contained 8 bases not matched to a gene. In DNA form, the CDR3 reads TGTGCCAGCAGCCCGGGGGGGCTCTCCGTCACAGATACGCAGTATTTT. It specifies CASSPGGLSVTDTQYF.

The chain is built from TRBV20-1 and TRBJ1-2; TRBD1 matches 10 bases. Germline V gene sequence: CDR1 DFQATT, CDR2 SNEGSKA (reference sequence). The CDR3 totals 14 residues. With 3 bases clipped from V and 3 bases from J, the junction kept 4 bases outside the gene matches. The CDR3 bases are TGCAGTGCTAGTGGGACAGGGGTGGACTATGGCTACACCTTC. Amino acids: CSASGTGVDYGYTF.

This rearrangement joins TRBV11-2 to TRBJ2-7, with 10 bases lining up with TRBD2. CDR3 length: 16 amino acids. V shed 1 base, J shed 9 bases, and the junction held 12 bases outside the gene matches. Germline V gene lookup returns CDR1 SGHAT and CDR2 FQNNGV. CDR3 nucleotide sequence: TGTGCCAGCAGCTTAGGTCCTAGCGGGAGTTTGGGTGTGCAGTACTTC. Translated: CASSLGPSGSLGVQYF. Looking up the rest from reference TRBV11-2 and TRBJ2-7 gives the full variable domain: EAGVAQSPRYKIIEKRQSVAFWCNPISGHATLYWYQQILGQGPKLLIQFQNNGVVDDSQLPKDRFSAERLKGVDSTLKIQPAKLEDSAVYLCASSLGPSGSLGVQYFGPGTRLTVT.

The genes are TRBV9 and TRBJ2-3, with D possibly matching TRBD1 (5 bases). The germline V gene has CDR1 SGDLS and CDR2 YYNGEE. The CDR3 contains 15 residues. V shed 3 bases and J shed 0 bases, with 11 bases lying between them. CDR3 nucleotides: TGTGCCAGCAGCGCCGACAGCTCTAGCACAGATACGCAGTATTTT. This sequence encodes CASSADSSSTDTQYF.

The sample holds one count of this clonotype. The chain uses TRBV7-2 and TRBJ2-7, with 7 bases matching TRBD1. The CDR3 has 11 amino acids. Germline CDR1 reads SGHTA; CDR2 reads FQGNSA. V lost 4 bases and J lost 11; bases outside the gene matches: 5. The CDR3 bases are TGTGCCAGCAGCTACAGGGGCCCCGAGTACTTC. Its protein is CASSYRGPEYF.

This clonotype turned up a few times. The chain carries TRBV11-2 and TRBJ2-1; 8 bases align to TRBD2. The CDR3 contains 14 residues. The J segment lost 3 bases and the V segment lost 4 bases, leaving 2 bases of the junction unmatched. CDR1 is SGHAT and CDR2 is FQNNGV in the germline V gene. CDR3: CASSSSGYYNEQFF. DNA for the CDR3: TGTGCCAGCAGCTCTAGCGGGTACTACAATGAGCAGTTCTTC.

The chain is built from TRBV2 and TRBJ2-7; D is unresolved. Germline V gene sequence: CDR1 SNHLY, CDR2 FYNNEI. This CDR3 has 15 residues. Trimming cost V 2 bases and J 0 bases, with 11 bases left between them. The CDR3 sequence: CASSEYNRNSYEQYF. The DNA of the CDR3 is TGTGCCAGCAGTGAATATAATAGGAACTCCTACGAGCAGTACTTC.

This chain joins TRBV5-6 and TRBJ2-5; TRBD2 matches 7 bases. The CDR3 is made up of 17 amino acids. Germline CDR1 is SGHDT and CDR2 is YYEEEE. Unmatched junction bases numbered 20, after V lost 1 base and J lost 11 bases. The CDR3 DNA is TGTGCCAGCAGCTTGATAAGTGTGAGGTTAGGGAGGGATGAGCAGTACTTC. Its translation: CASSLISVRLGRDEQYF.

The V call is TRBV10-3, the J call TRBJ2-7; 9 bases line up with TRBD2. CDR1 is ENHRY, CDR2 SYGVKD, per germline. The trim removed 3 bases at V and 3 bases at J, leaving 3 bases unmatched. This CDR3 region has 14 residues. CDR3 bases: TGTGCCATCAGTGATGTAGCGGGAGACTACGAGCAGTACTTC. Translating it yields CAISDVAGDYEQYF.

CDR3 in amino acids: CASSLYRTDTQYF. Here the CDR3 DNA reads TGTGCCAGCAGTTTATACAGGACAGATACGCAGTATTTT. The gene calls are TRBV27 and TRBJ2-3, with D maybe TRBD1 (5 bases). The V and J ends lost 1 base and 3 bases respectively, with 5 bases between them. Germline-derived CDR1 and CDR2 are MNHEY and SMNVEV (reference sequence). The CDR3 is made up of 13 amino acids.

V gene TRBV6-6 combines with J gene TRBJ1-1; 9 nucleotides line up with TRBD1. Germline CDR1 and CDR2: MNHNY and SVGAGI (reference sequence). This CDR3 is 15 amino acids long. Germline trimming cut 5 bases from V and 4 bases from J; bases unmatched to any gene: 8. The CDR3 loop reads CASSTPGTGSTEAFF. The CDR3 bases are TGTGCCAGCAGTACCCCCGGGACAGGGAGCACTGAAGCTTTCTTT.

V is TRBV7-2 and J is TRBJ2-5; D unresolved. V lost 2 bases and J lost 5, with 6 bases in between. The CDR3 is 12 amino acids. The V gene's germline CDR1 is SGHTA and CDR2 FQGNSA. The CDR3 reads CASSLISETQYF. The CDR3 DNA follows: TGTGCCAGCAGCTTAATCAGCGAGACCCAGTACTTC. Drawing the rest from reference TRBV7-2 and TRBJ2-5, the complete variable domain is GAGVSQSPSNKVTEKGKDVELRCDPISGHTALYWYRQSLGQGLEFLIYFQGNSAPDKSGLPSDRFSAERTGGSVSTLTIQRTQQEDSAVYLCASSLISETQYFGPGTRLLVL.

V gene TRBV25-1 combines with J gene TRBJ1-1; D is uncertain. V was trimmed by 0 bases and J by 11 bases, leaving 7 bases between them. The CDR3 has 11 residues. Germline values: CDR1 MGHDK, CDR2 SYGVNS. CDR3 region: CASSEYPRAFF. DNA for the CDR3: TGTGCCAGCAGTGAATACCCCAGGGCTTTCTTT.

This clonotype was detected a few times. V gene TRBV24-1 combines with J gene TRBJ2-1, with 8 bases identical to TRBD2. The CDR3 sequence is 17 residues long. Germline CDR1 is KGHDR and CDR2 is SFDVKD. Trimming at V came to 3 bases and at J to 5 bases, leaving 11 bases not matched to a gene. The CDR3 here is CATSDSEKGLVDNEQFF. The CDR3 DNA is TGTGCCACCAGTGATAGCGAGAAGGGACTAGTCGACAATGAGCAGTTCTTC.

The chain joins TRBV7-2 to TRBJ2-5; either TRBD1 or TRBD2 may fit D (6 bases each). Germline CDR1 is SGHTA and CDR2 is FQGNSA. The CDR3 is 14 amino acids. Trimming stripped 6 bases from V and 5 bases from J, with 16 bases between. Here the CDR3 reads CASSALLGGETQYF. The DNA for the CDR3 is TGTGCCAGCAGTGCTCTTTTGGGGGGCGAGACCCAGTACTTC.

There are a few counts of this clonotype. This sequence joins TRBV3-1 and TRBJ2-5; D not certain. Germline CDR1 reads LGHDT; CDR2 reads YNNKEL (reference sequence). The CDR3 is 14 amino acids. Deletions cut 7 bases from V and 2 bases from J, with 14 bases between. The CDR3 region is CASTPDVQQETQYF. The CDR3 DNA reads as TGTGCCAGCACGCCGGACGTACAGCAAGAGACCCAGTACTTC.

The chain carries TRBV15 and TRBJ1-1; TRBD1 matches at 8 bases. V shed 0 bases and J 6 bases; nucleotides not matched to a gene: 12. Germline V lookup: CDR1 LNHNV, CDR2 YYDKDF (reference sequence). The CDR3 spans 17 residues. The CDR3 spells CATSRDAPDREGPEAFF. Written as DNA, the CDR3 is TGTGCCACCAGCAGAGATGCCCCGGACAGGGAGGGACCTGAAGCTTTCTTT.

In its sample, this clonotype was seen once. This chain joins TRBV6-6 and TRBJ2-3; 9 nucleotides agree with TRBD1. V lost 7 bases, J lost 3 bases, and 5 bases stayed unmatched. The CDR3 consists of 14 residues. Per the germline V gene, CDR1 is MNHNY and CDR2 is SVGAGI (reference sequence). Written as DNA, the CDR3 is TGTGCCAGCAAACCGGGACAGGGAACAGATACGCAGTATTTT. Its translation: CASKPGQGTDTQYF.

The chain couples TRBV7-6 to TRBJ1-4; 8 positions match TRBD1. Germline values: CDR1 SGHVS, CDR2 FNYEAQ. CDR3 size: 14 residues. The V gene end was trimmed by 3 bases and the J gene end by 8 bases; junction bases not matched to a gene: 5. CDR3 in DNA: TGTGCCAGCAGCTTGGGACAGGATGGAGAAAAACTGTTTTTT. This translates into CASSLGQDGEKLFF.

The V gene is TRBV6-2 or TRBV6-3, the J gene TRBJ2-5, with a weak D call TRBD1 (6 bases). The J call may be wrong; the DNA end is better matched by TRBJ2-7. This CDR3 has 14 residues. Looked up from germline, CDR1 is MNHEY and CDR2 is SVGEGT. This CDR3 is CASSPDRRTYEQYF. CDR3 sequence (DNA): TGTGCCAGCAGCCCAGACAGGAGGACCTACGAGCAGTACTTC.

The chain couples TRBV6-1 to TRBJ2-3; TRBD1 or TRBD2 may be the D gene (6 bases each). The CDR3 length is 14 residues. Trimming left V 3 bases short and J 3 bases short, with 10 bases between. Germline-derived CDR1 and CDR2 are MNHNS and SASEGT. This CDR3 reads CASSEGGVTDTQYF. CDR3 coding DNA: TGTGCCAGCAGTGAGGGGGGCGTAACAGATACGCAGTATTTT.

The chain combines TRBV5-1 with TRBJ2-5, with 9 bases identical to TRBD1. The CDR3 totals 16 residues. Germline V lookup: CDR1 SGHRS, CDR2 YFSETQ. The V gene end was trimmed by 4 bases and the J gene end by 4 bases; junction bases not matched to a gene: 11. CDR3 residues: CASSLPGQGGAETQYF. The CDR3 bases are TGCGCCAGCAGCCTACCGGGACAGGGTGGGGCAGAGACCCAGTACTTC.

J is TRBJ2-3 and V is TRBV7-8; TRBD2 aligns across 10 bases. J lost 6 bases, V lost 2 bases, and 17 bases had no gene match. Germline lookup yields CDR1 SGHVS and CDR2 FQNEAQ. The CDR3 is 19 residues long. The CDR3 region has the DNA TGTGCCAGCAGCTTACGACGGCTAGCGGGGGCACAAAGTAAGGATACGCAGTATTTT. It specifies CASSLRRLAGAQSKDTQYF.

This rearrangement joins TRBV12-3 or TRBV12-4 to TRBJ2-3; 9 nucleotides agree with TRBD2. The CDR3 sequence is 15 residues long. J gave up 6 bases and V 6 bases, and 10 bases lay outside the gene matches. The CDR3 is CASSPGTSYLDTQYF. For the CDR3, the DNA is TGTGCCAGCAGCCCAGGGACTAGCTATTTGGATACGCAGTATTTT.